Below, one TCR beta chain is given with its context. Its specificity is unknown. V trimming: 5 bases; J trimming: 11 bases; junction bases outside the gene matches: 11. CDR1 is PRHDT, CDR2 FYEKMQ, per germline (reference sequence). The CDR3 length is 15 residues. 60 Vbeta and 13 Jbeta primers were used in PCR. Only in-frame clones appear in the TCRdb table, and some are missing; sequencing was by immunoSEQ multiplex PCR. This sample yields roughly 230,000 clones, of which about 93% are seen a single time; 1.5% to 2% belongs to the top ten. The data were taken from a study of cytomegalovirus exposure and HLA in healthy donors. Study details: A prior analysis found 117 million unique TCR beta sequences from 150 million to 200 million T cells. Findings of the study overall: There were 150 to 200 TCR beta chains listed as cytomegalovirus-associated. Within an earlier analysis, most TCR beta V segments proved productive either about 90% or about 30% of the time. An analysis that came later showed most CMV-associated TCR beta chains appearing HLA-restricted.

This chain uses TRBV13 with TRBJ2-5, with TRBD2 identical over 13 bases. What was sequenced was PBMCs. This TCR came from a girl aged 2 to 9 in good health and CMV-seronegative. The CDR3 DNA is TGTGCCAGCAGCCTCGGGGAGGGGACTAGCGGGGAGCAGTACTTC. This translates into CASSLGEGTSGEQYF.